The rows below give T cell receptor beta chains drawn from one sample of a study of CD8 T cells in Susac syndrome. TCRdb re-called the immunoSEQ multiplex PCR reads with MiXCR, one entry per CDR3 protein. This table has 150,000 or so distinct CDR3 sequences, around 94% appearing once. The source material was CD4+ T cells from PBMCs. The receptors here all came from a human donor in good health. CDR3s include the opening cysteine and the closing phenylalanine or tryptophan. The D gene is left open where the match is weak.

cdr3_nt: TGTGCCTGGACAGACTACATGAACACTGAAGCTTTCTTT; cdr3_aa: CAWTDYMNTEAFF; d_call: .; v_call: TRBV30; j_call: TRBJ1-1
cdr3_nt: TGTGCCAGCAGCGATCGAGCCGGGACACGAGATCAGCCCCAGCATTTT; cdr3_aa: CASSDRAGTRDQPQHF; d_call: .; v_call: TRBV28; j_call: TRBJ1-5
cdr3_nt: TGTGCCAGCAGCCCCCCTGGGGCCAACGTCCTGACTTTC; cdr3_aa: CASSPPGANVLTF; d_call: .; v_call: TRBV3-1; j_call: TRBJ2-6
cdr3_nt: TGCGCCAGCAGCGCGGGGTATTCCACAGATACGCAGTATTTT; cdr3_aa: CASSAGYSTDTQYF; d_call: .; v_call: TRBV4-3; j_call: TRBJ2-3
cdr3_nt: TGTGCCAGCAAACCCTCTAGCACAGATACGCAGTATTTT; cdr3_aa: CASKPSSTDTQYF; d_call: .; v_call: TRBV2; j_call: TRBJ2-3
cdr3_nt: TGCAGTGCTAGAGGCGGAACCTATGGCTACACCTTC; cdr3_aa: CSARGGTYGYTF; d_call: .; v_call: TRBV20-1; j_call: TRBJ1-2
cdr3_nt: TGCAGTGCTTTCGAGGACAGACAAGAGACCCAGTACTTC; cdr3_aa: CSAFEDRQETQYF; d_call: .; v_call: TRBV20-1; j_call: TRBJ2-5
cdr3_nt: TGCAGTGCTAGTGATCCAGGACAGGGGAGGAATGAGCAGTTCTTC; cdr3_aa: CSASDPGQGRNEQFF; d_call: TRBD1; v_call: TRBV20-1; j_call: TRBJ2-1
cdr3_nt: TGTGCCACCAGTGACGTATCTAGCGGGGGCCCAACCCTGCAGTTCTTC; cdr3_aa: CATSDVSSGGPTLQFF; d_call: TRBD2; v_call: TRBV24-1; j_call: TRBJ2-1
cdr3_nt: TGCAGCGTGACAAGAACAGGGGTAAATGGCTACACCTTC; cdr3_aa: CSVTRTGVNGYTF; d_call: TRBD1; v_call: TRBV29-1; j_call: TRBJ1-2